This T cell receptor (beta chain) was obtained from a study of T-cell memory formation after mild COVID-19 (dated by TCRdb to about 2021). Context from the whole study: TCR sequence clusters from the two donors were largely donor specific. Longitudinal TCRalpha and TCRbeta repertoire sequencing tracked T-cell clones expanding and contracting after mild COVID-19 in two donors. The cohort comprised two young, previously healthy adult volunteers, one female and one male. Overall study results and their limits: Clones that contracted from day 15 to 85 showed balanced CD4/CD8 phenotypes, whereas a second wave of clones that expanded from day 15 to 37 leaned towards CD4+. Contracting CD4+ clones turned up mainly in the CM and EM memory subsets, whereas EMRA was where CD8+ clones were enriched. Whether the second-wave clones peaking on day 37 were SARS-CoV-2 specific was not confirmed. Only a couple of mild cases were covered by the study, and larger cohorts that include severe cases with pre-infection samples were considered necessary. Some responding clones were found in pre-infection memory, which suggests that pre-existing cross-reactive memory T cells took part in the SARS-CoV-2 response.

In the case of this clonotype: Its antigen remains unidentified. Qualities for individual bases were not recorded, and no much larger clone is one base off.

Inclusive of the bounding cysteine and phenylalanine, the CDR3 is 16 residues long. Only CDR3 DNA remains: 48 bases, in frame from the first base. V and J lose 1 base and 5 bases, and a span of 16 bases separates them. Reading the germline V gene gives CDR1 SGHDT and CDR2 YYEEEE. Ficoll-Paque density gradient centrifugation was used to isolate PBMCs. The sequencer listed for this sample is Illumina NovaSeq 6000. TCRalpha and TCRbeta cDNA libraries were constructed by 5'RACE with constant-segment primers, with sample barcodes and unique molecular identifiers being introduced. Trizol reagent was used to extract RNA from every sample. Libraries were amplified in two PCR steps, with a second sample barcode and Illumina TruSeq adapters added in the second step. Libraries were sequenced on an Illumina NovaSeq with 2 x 150 bp paired-end reads. Processing in the source paper ran as follows. Reads were demultiplexed and collapsed into UMI-guided consensus sequences with migec v1.2.7. With mixcr v2.1.11, UMI consensuses were aligned to TRA and TRB V and J templates and assembled into clonotypes. Clonotypes were classified as expanded or contracted when called significant by both edgeR and NoisET, with noise models trained on biological replicates. edgeR calls used a false discovery rate-adjusted p below 0.01 and a log2 fold-change threshold of 1. PCA with hierarchical clustering of max-normalized trajectories of the 1000 most abundant clonotypes was used as exploratory dynamics analysis. Separately sequenced CD4+ and CD8+ repertoires were used to assign the CD4 or CD8 phenotype of responding clones. TCRdb cleaned the public reads at Q25 with fastp, built clones with MiXCR and kept in-frame beta chains. Duplicate CDR3 protein sequences are folded into a single record with the most common DNA and genes. These V and J calls derive from TCRdb rather than the authors' analysis. This sample gives around 410,000 distinct CDR3 sequences in total; about a quarter of them show up just once. Jointly, the top ten make up about an eighth of the sample.

The sample was PBMCs or a T cell subset sorted from them (not recorded which). This clonotype originated in an adult woman who had mild COVID-19 (a few samples of this study predate the infection). The sample titles of this study are shuffled in the database, so cell type and time point are left out; the donor was told from shared clones. The sequence is built from TRBV5-6 and TRBJ2-1, with the D segment identity uncertain. The DNA sequence is TGTGCCAGCAGCTTGACCTTGTTAGGGTGGAACAATGAGCAGTTCTTC. Translated, this gives CASSLTLLGWNNEQFF.